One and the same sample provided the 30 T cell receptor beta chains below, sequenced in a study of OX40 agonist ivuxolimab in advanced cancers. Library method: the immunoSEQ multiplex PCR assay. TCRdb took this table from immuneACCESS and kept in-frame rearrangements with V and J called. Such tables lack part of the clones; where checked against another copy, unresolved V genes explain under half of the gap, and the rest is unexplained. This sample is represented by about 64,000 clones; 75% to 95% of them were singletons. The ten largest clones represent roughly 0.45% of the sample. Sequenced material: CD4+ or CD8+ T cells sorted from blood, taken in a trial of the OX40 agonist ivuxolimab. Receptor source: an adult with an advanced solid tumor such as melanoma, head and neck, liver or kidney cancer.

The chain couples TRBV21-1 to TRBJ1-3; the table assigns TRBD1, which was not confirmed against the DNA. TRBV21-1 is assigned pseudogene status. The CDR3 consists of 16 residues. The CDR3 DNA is TGTGCCAGCAGCAAGGCCCTGGACACAACTGGAAACACCATATATTTT. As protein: CASSKALDTTGNTIYF.

In DNA, the CDR3 is TGTGCCAGCTCACCACCGCGGGCGGGCAGAGTGAACACTGAAGCTTTCTTT. Amino acids: CASSPPRAGRVNTEAFF. The rearrangement uses TRBV18 and TRBJ1-1; D is ambiguous. There are 17 residues in the CDR3. CDR1 is KGHSH, CDR2 LQKENI, per germline. V dropped 0 bases and J dropped 0 bases, with 14 bases sitting between them.

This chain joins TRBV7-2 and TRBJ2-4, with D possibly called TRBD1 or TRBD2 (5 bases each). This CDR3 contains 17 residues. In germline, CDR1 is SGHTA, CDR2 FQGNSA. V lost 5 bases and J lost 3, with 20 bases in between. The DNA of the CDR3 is TGTGCCAGCAGCCTTATCCGGGCCCTTGGGGGCAAAAACATTCAGTACTTC. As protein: CASSLIRALGGKNIQYF.

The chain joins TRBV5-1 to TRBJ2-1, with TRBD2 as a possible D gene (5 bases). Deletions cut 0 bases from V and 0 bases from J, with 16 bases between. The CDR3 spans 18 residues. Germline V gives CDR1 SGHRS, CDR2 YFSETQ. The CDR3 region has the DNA TGCGCCAGCAGCTTGGTGAGGGAATCCATGAGCTCCTACAATGAGCAGTTCTTC. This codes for CASSLVRESMSSYNEQFF.

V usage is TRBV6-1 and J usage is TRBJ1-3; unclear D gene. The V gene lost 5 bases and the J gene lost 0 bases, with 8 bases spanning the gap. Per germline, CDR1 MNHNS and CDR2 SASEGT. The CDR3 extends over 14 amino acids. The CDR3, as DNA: TGTGCCAGCAGTTCCAGCACCTCTGGAAACACCATATATTTT. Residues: CASSSSTSGNTIYF.

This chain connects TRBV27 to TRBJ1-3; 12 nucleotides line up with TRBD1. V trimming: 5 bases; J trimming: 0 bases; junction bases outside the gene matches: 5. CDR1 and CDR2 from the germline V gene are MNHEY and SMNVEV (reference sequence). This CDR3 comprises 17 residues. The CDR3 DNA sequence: TGTGCCAGCAGTCCAGGGACAGGGGGCACCTCTGGAAACACCATATATTTT. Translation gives CASSPGTGGTSGNTIYF.

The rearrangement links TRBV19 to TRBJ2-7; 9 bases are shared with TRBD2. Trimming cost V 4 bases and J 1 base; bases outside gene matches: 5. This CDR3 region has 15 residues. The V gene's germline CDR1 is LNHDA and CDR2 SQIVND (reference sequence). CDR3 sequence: CASSRSSGSSYEQYF. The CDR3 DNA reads TGTGCCAGTAGTAGGAGTAGCGGGAGTTCCTACGAGCAGTACTTC.

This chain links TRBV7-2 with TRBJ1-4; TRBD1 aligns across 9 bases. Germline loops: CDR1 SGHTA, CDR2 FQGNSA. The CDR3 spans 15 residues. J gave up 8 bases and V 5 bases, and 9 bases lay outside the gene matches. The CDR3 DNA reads TGTGCCAGCAGCCCAACAGGGGGCCTGGGGGAAAAACTGTTTTTT. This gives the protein CASSPTGGLGEKLFF.

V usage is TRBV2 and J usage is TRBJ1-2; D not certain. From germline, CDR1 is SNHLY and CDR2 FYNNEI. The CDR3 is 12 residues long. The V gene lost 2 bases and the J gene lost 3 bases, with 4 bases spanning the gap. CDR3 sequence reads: CASSEMDYGYTF. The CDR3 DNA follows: TGTGCCAGCAGTGAAATGGACTATGGCTACACCTTC.

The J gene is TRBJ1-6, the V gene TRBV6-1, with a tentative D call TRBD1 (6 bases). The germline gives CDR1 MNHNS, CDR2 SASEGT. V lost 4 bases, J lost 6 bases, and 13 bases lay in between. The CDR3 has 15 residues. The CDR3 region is CASSALAGANSPLHF. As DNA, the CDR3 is TGTGCCAGCAGTGCATTGGCGGGGGCTAATTCACCCCTCCACTTT.

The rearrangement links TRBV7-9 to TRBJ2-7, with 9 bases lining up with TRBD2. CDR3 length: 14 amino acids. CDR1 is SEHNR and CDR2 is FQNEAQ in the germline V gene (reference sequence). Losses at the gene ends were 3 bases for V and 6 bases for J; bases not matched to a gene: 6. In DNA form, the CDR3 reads TGTGCCAGCAGCTTCCTAGCGGGATCCCTCGAGCAGTACTTC. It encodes CASSFLAGSLEQYF.

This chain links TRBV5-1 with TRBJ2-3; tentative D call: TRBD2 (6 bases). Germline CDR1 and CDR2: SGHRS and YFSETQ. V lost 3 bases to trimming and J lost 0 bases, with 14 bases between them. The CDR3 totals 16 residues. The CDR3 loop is CASSSGWGESTDTQYF. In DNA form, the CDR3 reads TGCGCCAGCAGCTCGGGGTGGGGGGAGAGCACAGATACGCAGTATTTT.

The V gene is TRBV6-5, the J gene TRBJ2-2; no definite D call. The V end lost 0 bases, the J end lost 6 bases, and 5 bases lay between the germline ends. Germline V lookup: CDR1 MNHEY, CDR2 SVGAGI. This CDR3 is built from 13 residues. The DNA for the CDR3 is TGTGCCAGCAGTTACTCACATGCCGGGGAGCTGTTTTTT. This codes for CASSYSHAGELFF.

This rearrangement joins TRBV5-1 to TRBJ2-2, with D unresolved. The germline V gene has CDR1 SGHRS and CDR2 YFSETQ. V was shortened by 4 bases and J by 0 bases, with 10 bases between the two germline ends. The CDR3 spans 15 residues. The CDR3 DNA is TGCGCCAGCAGCCGCACAGAAACGAACACCGGGGAGCTGTTTTTT. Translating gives CASSRTETNTGELFF.

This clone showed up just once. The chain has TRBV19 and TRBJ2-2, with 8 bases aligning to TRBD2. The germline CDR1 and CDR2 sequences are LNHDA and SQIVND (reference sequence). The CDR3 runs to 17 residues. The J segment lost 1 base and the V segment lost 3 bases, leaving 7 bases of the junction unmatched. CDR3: CASSIVPTSGNTGELFF. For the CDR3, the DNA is TGTGCCAGTAGTATTGTACCCACTAGCGGGAACACCGGGGAGCTGTTTTTT.

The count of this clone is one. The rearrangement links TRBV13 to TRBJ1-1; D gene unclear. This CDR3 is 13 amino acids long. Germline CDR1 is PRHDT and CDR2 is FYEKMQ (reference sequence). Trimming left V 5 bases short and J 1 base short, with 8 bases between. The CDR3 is CASSPQENTEAFF. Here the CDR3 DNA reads TGTGCCAGCAGCCCTCAAGAGAACACTGAAGCTTTCTTT.

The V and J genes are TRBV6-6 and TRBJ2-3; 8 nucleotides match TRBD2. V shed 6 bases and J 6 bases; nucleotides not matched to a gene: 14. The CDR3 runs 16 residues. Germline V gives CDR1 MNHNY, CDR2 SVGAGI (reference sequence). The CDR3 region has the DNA TGTGCCAGCAGCCGTCGACTAGCGCCCCGTACGGATACGCAGTATTTT. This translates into CASSRRLAPRTDTQYF.

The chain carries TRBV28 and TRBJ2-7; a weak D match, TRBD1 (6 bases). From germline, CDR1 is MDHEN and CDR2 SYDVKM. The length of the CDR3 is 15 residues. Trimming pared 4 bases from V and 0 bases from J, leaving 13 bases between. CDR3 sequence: CASSYGQPGSYEQYF. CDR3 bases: TGTGCCAGCAGTTACGGACAGCCAGGCTCCTACGAGCAGTACTTC.

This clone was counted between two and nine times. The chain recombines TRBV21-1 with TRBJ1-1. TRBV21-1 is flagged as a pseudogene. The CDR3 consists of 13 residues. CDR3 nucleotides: TGTGCCAGCAGCAACGGACTGAACACTGAAGCTTTCTTT. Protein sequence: CASSNGLNTEAFF.

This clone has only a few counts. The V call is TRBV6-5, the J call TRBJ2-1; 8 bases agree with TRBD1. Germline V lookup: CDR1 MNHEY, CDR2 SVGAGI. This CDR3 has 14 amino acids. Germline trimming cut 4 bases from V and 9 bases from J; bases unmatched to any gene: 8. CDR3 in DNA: TGTGCCAGCAGTTGGAGGGTTACAGGGGGTGAGCAGTTCTTC. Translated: CASSWRVTGGEQFF.

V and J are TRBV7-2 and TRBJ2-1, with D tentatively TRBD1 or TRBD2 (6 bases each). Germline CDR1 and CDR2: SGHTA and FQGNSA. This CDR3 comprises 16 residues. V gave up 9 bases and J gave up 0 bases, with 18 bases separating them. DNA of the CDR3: TGTGCCAGTCAGGAGGGGGTGACAAGCTCCTACAATGAGCAGTTCTTC. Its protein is CASQEGVTSSYNEQFF.

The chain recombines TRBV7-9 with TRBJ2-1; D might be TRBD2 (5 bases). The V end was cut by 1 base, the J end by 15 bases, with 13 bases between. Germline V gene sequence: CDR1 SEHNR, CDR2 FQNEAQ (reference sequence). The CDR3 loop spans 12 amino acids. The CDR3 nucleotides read TGTGCCAGCAGCTTAGGCCTAGCCAGGAGGTTCTTC. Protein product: CASSLGLARRFF.

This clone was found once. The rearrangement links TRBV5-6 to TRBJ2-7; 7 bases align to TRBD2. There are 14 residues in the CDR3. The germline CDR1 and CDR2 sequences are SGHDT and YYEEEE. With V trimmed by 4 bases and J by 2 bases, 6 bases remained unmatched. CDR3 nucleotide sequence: TGTGCCAGCAGCCAAACTAGCGTCACCTACGAGCAGTACTTC. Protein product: CASSQTSVTYEQYF.

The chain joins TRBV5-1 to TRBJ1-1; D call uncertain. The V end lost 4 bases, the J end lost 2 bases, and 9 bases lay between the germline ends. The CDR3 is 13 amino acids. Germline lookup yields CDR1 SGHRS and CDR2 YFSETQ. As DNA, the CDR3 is TGCGCCAGCAGCCAAGGTAGTAACACTGAAGCTTTCTTT. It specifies CASSQGSNTEAFF.

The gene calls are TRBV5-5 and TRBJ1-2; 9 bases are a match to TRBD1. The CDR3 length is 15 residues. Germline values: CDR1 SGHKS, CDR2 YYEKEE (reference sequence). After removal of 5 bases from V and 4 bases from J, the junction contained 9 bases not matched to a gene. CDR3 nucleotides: TGTGCCAGCAGGATACCGGGACAGGGCGGCTATGGCTACACCTTC. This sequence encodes CASRIPGQGGYGYTF.

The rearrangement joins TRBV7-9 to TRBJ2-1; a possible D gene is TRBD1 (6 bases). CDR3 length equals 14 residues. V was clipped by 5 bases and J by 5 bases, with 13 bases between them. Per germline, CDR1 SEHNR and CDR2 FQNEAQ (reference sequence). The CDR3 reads CASSLTKGDNEQFF. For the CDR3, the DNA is TGTGCCAGCAGCCTCACGAAGGGGGACAATGAGCAGTTCTTC.

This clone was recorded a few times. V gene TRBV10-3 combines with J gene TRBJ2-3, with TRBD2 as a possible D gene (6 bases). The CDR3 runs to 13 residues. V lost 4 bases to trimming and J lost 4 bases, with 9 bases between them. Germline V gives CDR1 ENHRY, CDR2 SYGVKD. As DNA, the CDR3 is TGTGCCATCAGTGTGGGGGGTCCAGATACGCAGTATTTT. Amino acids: CAISVGGPDTQYF.

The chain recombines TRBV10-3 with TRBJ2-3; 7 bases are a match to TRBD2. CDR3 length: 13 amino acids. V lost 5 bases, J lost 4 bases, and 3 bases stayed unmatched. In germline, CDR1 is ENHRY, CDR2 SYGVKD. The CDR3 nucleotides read TGTGCCATCAGTTTGCGGGGGTCAGATACGCAGTATTTT. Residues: CAISLRGSDTQYF.

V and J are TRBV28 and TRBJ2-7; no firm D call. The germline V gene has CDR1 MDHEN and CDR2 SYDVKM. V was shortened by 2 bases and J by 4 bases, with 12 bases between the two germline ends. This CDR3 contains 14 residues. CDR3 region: CASSLIARNYEQYF. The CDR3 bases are TGTGCCAGCAGTTTAATCGCCAGGAATTACGAGCAGTACTTC.

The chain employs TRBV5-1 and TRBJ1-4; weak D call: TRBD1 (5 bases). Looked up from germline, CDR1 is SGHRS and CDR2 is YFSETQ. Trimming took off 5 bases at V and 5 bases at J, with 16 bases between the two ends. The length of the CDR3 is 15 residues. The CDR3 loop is CASRQAGTVNEKLFF. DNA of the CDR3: TGCGCCAGCAGGCAGGCCGGGACCGTGAATGAAAAACTGTTTTTT.